These 24 T cell receptor beta chains came from one sample sequenced in a study of PD-1 and CTLA-4 blockade in melanoma. TCRdb's table, derived via immunoSEQ multiplex PCR, lists solely in-frame clones and lacks some. The sample contains 25,000 to 30,000 clones, roughly 91% of which appear only once. The specimen comprised CD8+ T cells from peripheral blood, sampled before anti-PD-1 treatment. The receptors here all came from a human donor with melanoma.

The gene calls are TRBV20-1 and TRBJ2-7; TRBD1 aligns across 9 bases. J lost 6 bases, V lost 3 bases, and 9 bases had no gene match. CDR3 length equals 14 residues. Germline V gene lookup returns CDR1 DFQATT and CDR2 SNEGSKA (reference sequence). CDR3 sequence: CSASGPGQGIEQYF. The CDR3 DNA reads TGCAGTGCTAGTGGGCCGGGACAGGGAATCGAGCAGTACTTC.

The CDR3 DNA follows: TGTGCCAGCAGCCGAATGGCGAACACTGAAGCTTTCTTT. As protein: CASSRMANTEAFF. The gene calls are TRBV6-5 and TRBJ1-1; no clear D gene. Trimming pared 6 bases from V and 1 base from J, leaving 9 bases between. CDR3 length: 13 residues. Per the germline V gene, CDR1 is MNHEY and CDR2 is SVGAGI.

This clone was seen only once. The genes are TRBV19 and TRBJ1-6, with D tentatively TRBD1 (6 bases). The V and J ends lost 7 bases and 4 bases respectively, with 14 bases between them. Germline V CDR1 and CDR2: LNHDA, SQIVND (reference sequence). CDR3 length equals 15 residues. Here the CDR3 reads CASNHPGQYNSPLHF. CDR3 bases: TGTGCCAGTAACCATCCGGGACAATATAATTCACCCCTCCACTTT.

The chain couples TRBV4-2 to TRBJ2-7, with 7 bases aligning to TRBD1. From germline, CDR1 is LGHNA and CDR2 YNFKEQ. CDR3 length: 14 amino acids. J was trimmed by 1 base and V by 3 bases; bases with no gene match: 3. The CDR3 is CASSHTGESYEQYF. The CDR3, as DNA: TGTGCCAGCAGCCACACAGGGGAATCCTACGAGCAGTACTTC.

The genes are TRBV5-1 and TRBJ1-2; 9 bases agree with TRBD1. Germline V gives CDR1 SGHRS, CDR2 YFSETQ. Trimming cost V 0 bases and J 5 bases; bases outside gene matches: 17. This CDR3 contains 19 residues. CDR3 amino acids: CASSLDQAGQGLFGYGYTF. The CDR3 DNA follows: TGCGCCAGCAGCTTGGATCAAGCGGGACAGGGTTTATTTGGGTATGGCTACACCTTC.

The CDR3: CASSFRGAYTGELFF. The CDR3 DNA follows: TGTGCCAGCAGTTTTAGGGGGGCCTACACCGGGGAGCTGTTTTTT. The rearrangement links TRBV28 to TRBJ2-2; D is possibly TRBD1 or TRBD2 (6 bases each). The germline V gene encodes CDR1 MDHEN and CDR2 SYDVKM. This CDR3 is 15 amino acids long. The V gene lost 3 bases and the J gene lost 3 bases, with 11 bases spanning the gap.

This sequence joins TRBV6-5 and TRBJ2-1, with 7 bases fitting TRBD1. The CDR3 runs to 14 residues. V lost 0 bases and J lost 10; bases outside the gene matches: 6. Germline CDR1 reads MNHEY; CDR2 reads SVGAGI. The CDR3 protein is CASSYSDRVWEQFF. Here the CDR3 DNA reads TGTGCCAGCAGTTACTCCGACAGGGTCTGGGAGCAGTTCTTC.

The chain combines TRBV4-1 with TRBJ2-5; D might be TRBD1 (5 bases). The CDR3 is 16 residues long. Trimming cost V 4 bases and J 5 bases, with 20 bases left between them. Germline CDR1 is MGHRA and CDR2 is YSYEKL. CDR3 nucleotides: TGCGCCAGCAGCCTCAGCCCCGAAGGGGATGTGGAGACCCAGTACTTC. This gives the protein CASSLSPEGDVETQYF.

With respect to this clone: Other nucleotide sequences from this sample produce the same CDR3. CDR3: CASSSGTSAYEQYF. Written as DNA, the CDR3 is TGTGCCAGCAGTTCCGGGACTAGCGCCTACGAGCAGTACTTC. The chain combines TRBV5-4 with TRBJ2-7, with TRBD2 matching over 10 bases. CDR3 length: 14 residues. The germline V gene has CDR1 SGHNT and CDR2 YYREEE (reference sequence). After removal of 5 bases from V and 2 bases from J, the junction contained 4 bases not matched to a gene. Full variable domain (missing parts from reference TRBV5-4 and TRBJ2-7): ETGVTQSPTHLIKTRGQQVTLRCSSQSGHNTVSWYQQALGQGPQFIFQYYREEENGRGNFPPRFSGLQFPNYSSELNVNALELDDSALYLCASSSGTSAYEQYFGPGTRLTVT.

The chain joins TRBV7-2 to TRBJ1-3; no reliable D call. The V end was cut by 5 bases, the J end by 1 base, with 12 bases between. Germline V gives CDR1 SGHTA, CDR2 FQGNSA. The CDR3 runs 15 residues. The CDR3 sequence is CASSQTGISGNTIYF. The CDR3 bases are TGTGCCAGCAGCCAAACGGGGATTTCTGGAAACACCATATATTTT. The full variable domain, its missing parts supplied by reference TRBV7-2 and TRBJ1-3, is GAGVSQSPSNKVTEKGKDVELRCDPISGHTALYWYRQSLGQGLEFLIYFQGNSAPDKSGLPSDRFSAERTGGSVSTLTIQRTQQEDSAVYLCASSQTGISGNTIYFGEGSWLTVV.

V is TRBV9 and J is TRBJ1-1; no definite D call. V lost 0 bases to trimming and J lost 6 bases, with 9 bases between them. Germline values: CDR1 SGDLS, CDR2 YYNGEE. This CDR3 is 13 amino acids long. Here the CDR3 DNA reads TGTGCCAGCAGCGTAGTACCTGAAGCTGAAGCTTTCTTT. Translating gives CASSVVPEAEAFF.

The rearrangement uses TRBV7-2 and TRBJ2-7; D may be TRBD1 (6 bases). The CDR3 totals 13 residues. Between the trimmed V and J ends, which lost 5 bases and 1 base, there was a span of 9 bases. Germline CDR1 is SGHTA and CDR2 is FQGNSA. The CDR3 region has the DNA TGTGCCAGCAGCCCCGGGACATCCTACGAGCAGTACTTC. Protein sequence: CASSPGTSYEQYF.

The CDR3 region has the DNA TGTGCCAGCAGCTTAACAAGGGCCTGGGCAGATACGCAGTATTTT. It is translated as CASSLTRAWADTQYF. This chain joins TRBV7-8 and TRBJ2-3; D is ambiguous. This CDR3 contains 15 residues. Trimming pared 2 bases from V and 4 bases from J, leaving 13 bases between. Per the germline V gene, CDR1 is SGHVS and CDR2 is FQNEAQ. The full variable domain, rest sourced from reference TRBV7-8 and TRBJ2-3, is GAGVSQSPRYKVAKRGQDVALRCDPISGHVSLFWYQQALGQGPEFLTYFQNEAQLDKSGLPSDRFFAERPEGSVSTLKIQRTQQEDSAVYLCASSLTRAWADTQYFGPGTRLTVL.

The chain links TRBV5-1 to TRBJ2-5; the D call may be TRBD1 or TRBD2 (5 bases each). CDR1 is SGHRS, CDR2 YFSETQ, per germline. The CDR3 sequence is 17 residues long. V lost 0 bases, J lost 5 bases, and 20 bases lay in between. CDR3: CASSLGDESSQAETQYF. CDR3 DNA sequence: TGCGCCAGCAGCTTGGGGGACGAATCTTCCCAAGCGGAGACCCAGTACTTC.

The chain has TRBV25-1 and TRBJ2-7, with 10 bases fitting TRBD1. Germline V gives CDR1 MGHDK, CDR2 SYGVNS. The CDR3 covers 16 residues. The V gene end was trimmed by 2 bases and the J gene end by 5 bases; junction bases not matched to a gene: 9. The CDR3 DNA is TGTGCCAGCAGTGAACCCGGGACAGGGGTTTCCCACGAGCAGTACTTC. It codes for CASSEPGTGVSHEQYF.

The V and J genes are TRBV19 and TRBJ1-1; the D gene is possibly TRBD1 (6 bases). The germline CDR1 and CDR2 sequences are LNHDA and SQIVND (reference sequence). Trimming took 5 bases from V and 0 from J, leaving 13 bases between them. CDR3 size: 15 residues. CDR3 in amino acids: CASSANRVMNTEAFF. The CDR3 nucleotides read TGTGCCAGTAGTGCCAACAGGGTGATGAACACTGAAGCTTTCTTT.

This clone was picked up one time. The V and J genes are TRBV5-4 and TRBJ2-3; D not certain. Germline V gene data show CDR1 as SGHNT and CDR2 as YYREEE (reference sequence). Trimming removed 1 base from V and 6 bases from J, with 3 bases in between. The CDR3 is 11 residues long. The chain's CDR3 is CASSLKDTQYF. The CDR3 DNA reads as TGTGCCAGCAGCTTGAAGGATACGCAGTATTTT.

The J gene is TRBJ1-4, the V gene TRBV7-2, with D maybe TRBD1 (6 bases). This CDR3 comprises 16 residues. Looked up from germline, CDR1 is SGHTA and CDR2 is FQGNSA. V shed 1 base and J shed 8 bases, with 17 bases lying between them. The CDR3 protein is CASSLDWDKAGEKLFF. For the CDR3, the DNA is TGTGCCAGCAGCTTAGATTGGGACAAGGCAGGGGAAAAACTGTTTTTT.

The chain uses TRBV12-3 or TRBV12-4 and TRBJ2-5; weak D call: TRBD1 (6 bases). The V end lost 7 bases, the J end lost 1 base, and 10 bases lay between the germline ends. The CDR3 is 13 amino acids. The chain's CDR3 is CASTKDSQETQYF. CDR3 sequence (DNA): TGTGCCAGCACCAAGGACAGCCAAGAGACCCAGTACTTC.

The chain links TRBV5-1 to TRBJ1-2, with D maybe TRBD1 (6 bases). V lost 4 bases, J lost 5 bases, and 15 bases lay in between. The germline V gene encodes CDR1 SGHRS and CDR2 YFSETQ. CDR3 size: 14 residues. CDR3 region: CASSLEGGTYGYTF. The CDR3 DNA is TGCGCCAGCAGCCTAGAGGGGGGAACGTATGGCTACACCTTC.

The rearrangement joins TRBV13 to TRBJ1-5, with a weak D call TRBD1 (6 bases). The CDR3 totals 15 residues. Germline V gene lookup returns CDR1 PRHDT and CDR2 FYEKMQ (reference sequence). V gave up 0 bases and J gave up 6 bases, with 12 bases separating them. DNA of the CDR3: TGTGCCAGCAGCTTAGGGGGAGGGGGAGCTCAGCCCCAGCATTTT. It encodes CASSLGGGGAQPQHF.

The J gene is TRBJ2-7, the V gene TRBV27; D uncertain. CDR1 and CDR2 from the germline V gene are MNHEY and SMNVEV (reference sequence). Trimming pared 7 bases from V and 4 bases from J, leaving 17 bases between. The CDR3 extends over 14 amino acids. The DNA of the CDR3 is TGTGCCAGCATGTGGGATGGCGCGTCATACGAGCAGTACTTC. Translation: CASMWDGASYEQYF.

This sequence joins TRBV11-2 and TRBJ1-1; unclear D gene. The V and J ends lost 7 bases and 10 bases respectively, with 13 bases between them. The CDR3 totals 11 residues. Germline CDR1 reads SGHAT; CDR2 reads FQNNGV. Written as DNA, the CDR3 is TGTGCCAGCACCCCACTCCTGGGAGCTTTCTTT. This gives the protein CASTPLLGAFF.

The chain uses TRBV19 and TRBJ1-2, with 7 bases aligning to TRBD1. V gave up 4 bases and J gave up 8 bases; unmatched junction bases: 13. The CDR3 is 15 residues long. The germline gives CDR1 LNHDA, CDR2 SQIVND (reference sequence). CDR3 protein: CASSTKQATGEGYTF. CDR3 sequence (DNA): TGTGCCAGTAGTACAAAACAAGCTACAGGGGAAGGCTACACCTTC. The full variable domain, in which reference TRBV19 and TRBJ1-2 provide the parts outside the CDR3, is DGGITQSPKYLFRKEGQNVTLSCEQNLNHDAMYWYRQDPGQGLRLIYYSQIVNDFQKGDIAEGYSVSREKKESFPLTVTSAQKNPTAFYLCASSTKQATGEGYTFGSGTRLTVV.